The 19 T cell receptor beta chains given below trace back to one sample, sequenced in a study of T-cell reconstitution after alpha-beta-depleted transplantation in children. Library preparation (for TCRbeta) was performed with unique molecular identifiers. Using its own MiXCR run on the PCR reads, TCRdb lists one record per CDR3 protein. The repertoire holds around 450,000 distinct CDR3 sequences, with 15% to 20% as singletons. Sequencing was performed on PBMCs, mostly from graft donor cells, taken 360 days after TCRalphabeta/CD19-depleted stem cell transplant. Every receptor here comes from a boy under three years old who had a stem cell transplant for Wiskott-Aldrich syndrome, so the T cells may come from the graft donor.

The J gene is TRBJ1-1, the V gene TRBV7-8; D possibly corresponds to TRBD1 (6 bases). V lost 4 bases to trimming and J lost 6 bases, with 15 bases between them. This CDR3 spans 14 amino acids. The V gene's germline CDR1 is SGHVS and CDR2 FQNEAQ. CDR3 in amino acids: CASSSMSGVAEAFF. The CDR3 nucleotides read TGTGCCAGCAGCTCAATGTCAGGGGTAGCTGAAGCTTTCTTT.

The chain combines TRBV5-1 with TRBJ2-1, with D possibly being TRBD2 (6 bases). The CDR3 runs 14 residues. The V and J ends lost 3 bases and 6 bases respectively, with 13 bases between them. CDR1 and CDR2 from the germline V gene are SGHRS and YFSETQ. In DNA, the CDR3 is TGCGCCAGCAGCTCCGAGGGAGGCCCCAATGAGCAGTTCTTC. Its protein product is CASSSEGGPNEQFF.

This clonotype was seen a few times. The V call is TRBV5-4, the J call TRBJ2-2, with 13 bases that match TRBD2. CDR3 size: 20 residues. V trimming: 3 bases; J trimming: 0 bases; junction bases outside the gene matches: 11. From germline, CDR1 is SGHNT and CDR2 YYREEE (reference sequence). CDR3 sequence reads: CASSYGLAGASFANTGELFF. CDR3 DNA: TGTGCCAGCAGCTACGGACTAGCGGGAGCTTCCTTCGCGAACACCGGGGAGCTGTTTTTT.

CDR3 DNA sequence: TGTGCCTGGAGTGCCCCCGGTTTCCCCCTTTACGAGCAGTACTTC. Translation gives CAWSAPGFPLYEQYF. V is TRBV30 and J is TRBJ2-7, with D uncertain. CDR3 length: 15 residues. Trimming pared 1 base from V and 4 bases from J, leaving 17 bases between. Germline assignment: CDR1 GTSNPN and CDR2 SVGIG (reference sequence). The full variable domain, its missing parts supplied by reference TRBV30 and TRBJ2-7, is SQTIHQWPATLVQPVGSPLSLECTVEGTSNPNLYWYRQAAGRGLQLLFYSVGIGQISSEVPQNLSASRPQDRQFILSSKKLLLSDSGFYLCAWSAPGFPLYEQYFGPGTRLTVT.

CDR3 DNA: TGTGCCAGCAGCCCGATTCGAGGGGAGGTAGAAACGATCTACGAGCAGTACTTC. Its protein is CASSPIRGEVETIYEQYF. The V and J genes are TRBV7-6 and TRBJ2-7; D perhaps matches TRBD2 (6 bases). Germline CDR1 SGHVS, CDR2 FNYEAQ. CDR3 length equals 18 residues. V was pared by 5 bases and J by 3 bases, with 26 bases between. Full variable domain (rest looked up from reference TRBV7-6 and TRBJ2-7): GAGVSQSPRYKVTKRGQDVALRCDPISGHVSLYWYRQALGQGPEFLTYFNYEAQQDKSGLPNDRFSAERPEGSISTLTIQRTEQRDSAMYRCASSPIRGEVETIYEQYFGPGTRLTVT.

The gene calls are TRBV19 and TRBJ2-1, with 12 positions matching TRBD2. CDR1 and CDR2 (germline): LNHDA, SQIVND (reference sequence). The CDR3 loop spans 16 amino acids. The V gene end was trimmed by 7 bases and the J gene end by 9 bases; junction bases not matched to a gene: 13. The CDR3 loop is CASTPRLAGGGGEQFF. The CDR3 DNA is TGTGCCAGTACCCCCCGGCTAGCGGGAGGGGGCGGTGAGCAGTTCTTC.

The chain combines TRBV25-1 with TRBJ2-2, with 10 nucleotides matching TRBD1. Germline CDR1 is MGHDK and CDR2 is SYGVNS. The CDR3 extends over 15 amino acids. The junction had 3 bases not matched to a gene; V was cut back by 2 bases and J by 6 bases. CDR3 sequence reads: CASSELDRGAGELFF. CDR3 coding DNA: TGTGCCAGCAGTGAACTGGACAGGGGGGCCGGGGAGCTGTTTTTT.

The chain uses TRBV19 and TRBJ1-1; 11 nucleotides align to TRBD1. This CDR3 comprises 14 residues. Germline V gene lookup returns CDR1 LNHDA and CDR2 SQIVND (reference sequence). The junction had 3 bases not matched to a gene; V was cut back by 6 bases and J by 3 bases. CDR3 residues: CASRPGQGDTEAFF. CDR3 nucleotides: TGTGCCAGTAGACCGGGACAGGGGGACACTGAAGCTTTCTTT.

This chain joins TRBV24-1 and TRBJ2-3, with D possibly TRBD1 on 6 matching bases. V was shortened by 4 bases and J by 3 bases, with 10 bases between the two germline ends. Germline CDR1 and CDR2: KGHDR and SFDVKD. This CDR3 comprises 14 residues. DNA for the CDR3: TGTGCCACCAGTGACACCAGGGGAACAGATACGCAGTATTTT. Protein product: CATSDTRGTDTQYF.

The J gene is TRBJ2-4, the V gene TRBV24-1, with D uncertain. The CDR3 totals 15 residues. The V gene lost 2 bases and the J gene lost 5 bases, with 12 bases spanning the gap. Germline-derived CDR1 and CDR2 are KGHDR and SFDVKD. As DNA, the CDR3 is TGTGCCACCAGTGATTCGGCAAACCCCCAAAACATTCAGTACTTC. Translation: CATSDSANPQNIQYF.

The sample holds a few counts of this clonotype. The V and J genes are TRBV5-1 and TRBJ1-4; D possibly corresponds to TRBD1 (5 bases). The CDR3 extends over 14 amino acids. V lost 5 bases and J lost 8, with 16 bases in between. Germline V gene lookup returns CDR1 SGHRS and CDR2 YFSETQ. The CDR3 sequence is CASRKAGKDEKLFF. The CDR3 DNA reads as TGCGCCAGCAGAAAAGCAGGGAAGGACGAAAAACTGTTTTTT.

The rearrangement uses TRBV29-1 and TRBJ2-5; tentative D call: TRBD1 (6 bases). This CDR3 region has 11 residues. Germline V gene sequence: CDR1 SQVTM, CDR2 ANQGSEA. This CDR3 is CTTGLGETQYF. Written as DNA, the CDR3 is TGCACCACAGGGTTGGGGGAGACCCAGTACTTC.

Many counts were recorded for this clonotype. Germline is not matched at one junction end, which may reflect a read error. The genes are TRBV5-1 and TRBJ2-1, with D possibly matching TRBD2 (6 bases). The CDR3 is made up of 15 amino acids. Germline V gene lookup returns CDR1 SGHRS and CDR2 YFSETQ. The CDR3 nucleotides read TGTGCCAGCAGTCCCCTGGCGGGGTCCTACAATGAGCAGTTCTTC. This sequence encodes CASSPLAGSYNEQFF.

The chain has TRBV6-2 or TRBV6-3 and TRBJ2-3; 9 bases map to TRBD2. CDR1 MNHEY and CDR2 SVGEGT come from the germline V gene. Trimming took 2 bases from V and 8 from J; bases not matched to a gene: 8. This CDR3 has 15 residues. This CDR3 reads CASSYPAGGHGTQYF. CDR3 coding DNA: TGTGCCAGCAGTTACCCGGCGGGGGGGCATGGTACGCAGTATTTT.

This chain joins TRBV4-1 and TRBJ2-3; D may be TRBD2 (6 bases). Trimming shortened V by 0 bases and J by 1 base, and 17 bases separated the two germline ends. The CDR3 runs 18 residues. Germline lookup yields CDR1 MGHRA and CDR2 YSYEKL. The chain's CDR3 is CASSQEVRRGGGTDTQYF. The CDR3 DNA reads TGCGCCAGCAGCCAAGAAGTTCGAAGGGGAGGTGGCACAGATACGCAGTATTTT.

There are a few counts of this clonotype. J is TRBJ2-7 and V is TRBV5-1; 14 nucleotides align to TRBD2. The J segment lost 0 bases and the V segment lost 3 bases, leaving 5 bases of the junction unmatched. Per the germline V gene, CDR1 is SGHRS and CDR2 is YFSETQ. This CDR3 region has 17 residues. The CDR3 reads CASSSGLAGASSYEQYF. In DNA form, the CDR3 reads TGCGCCAGCAGCTCGGGACTAGCGGGAGCCAGCTCCTACGAGCAGTACTTC.

The chain couples TRBV7-9 to TRBJ1-2; no firm D call. The CDR3 spans 12 residues. The ends were cut back, 4 bases at V and 4 bases at J, with 7 bases in the middle. Germline V CDR1 and CDR2: SEHNR, FQNEAQ (reference sequence). The CDR3 is CASSYGIYGYTF. CDR3 nucleotide sequence: TGTGCCAGCAGCTATGGGATCTATGGCTACACCTTC.

There are a few counts of this clonotype. V and J are TRBV5-1 and TRBJ2-3; 9 bases are a match to TRBD2. Germline V gene sequence: CDR1 SGHRS, CDR2 YFSETQ. CDR3 size: 15 residues. The ends lost 6 bases at V and 2 bases at J; junction bases unmatched: 7. In nucleotides, the CDR3 is TGCGCCAGCACCCTACGCGGGAGGGACACAGATACGCAGTATTTT. Translated: CASTLRGRDTDTQYF.

The CDR3 DNA follows: TGTGCCACCGGTCCGGGACAGCAAGAGACCCAGTACTTC. Its protein is CATGPGQQETQYF. The chain employs TRBV10-3 and TRBJ2-5; 7 bases map to TRBD1. Germline CDR1 is ENHRY and CDR2 is SYGVKD. CDR3 length equals 13 residues. Trimming at V came to 10 bases and at J to 2 bases, leaving 7 bases not matched to a gene.